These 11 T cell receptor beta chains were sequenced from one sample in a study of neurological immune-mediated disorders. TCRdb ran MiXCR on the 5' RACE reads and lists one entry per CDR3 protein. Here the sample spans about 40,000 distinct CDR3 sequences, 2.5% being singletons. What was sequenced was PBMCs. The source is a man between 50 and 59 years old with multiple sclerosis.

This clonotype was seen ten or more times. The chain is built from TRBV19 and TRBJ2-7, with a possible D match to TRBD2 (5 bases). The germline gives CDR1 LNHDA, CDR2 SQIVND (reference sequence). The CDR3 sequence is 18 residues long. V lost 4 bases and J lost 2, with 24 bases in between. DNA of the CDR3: TGTGCCAGTAGTACTCCAAGTCGTGGAGGCCGGGTAACCTACGAGCAGTACTTC. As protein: CASSTPSRGGRVTYEQYF.

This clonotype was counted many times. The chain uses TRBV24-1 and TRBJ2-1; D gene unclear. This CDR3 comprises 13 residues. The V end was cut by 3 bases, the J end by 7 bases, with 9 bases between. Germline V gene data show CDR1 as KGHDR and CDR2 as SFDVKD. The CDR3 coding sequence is TGTGCCACCAGTGATCCCCTCGGGAATGAGCAGTTCTTC. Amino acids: CATSDPLGNEQFF.

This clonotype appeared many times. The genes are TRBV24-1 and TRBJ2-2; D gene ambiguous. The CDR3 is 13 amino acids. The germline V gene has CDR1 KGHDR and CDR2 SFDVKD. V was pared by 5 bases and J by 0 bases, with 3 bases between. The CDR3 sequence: CATSAPNTGELFF. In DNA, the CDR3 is TGTGCCACCAGTGCCCCGAACACCGGGGAGCTGTTTTTT.

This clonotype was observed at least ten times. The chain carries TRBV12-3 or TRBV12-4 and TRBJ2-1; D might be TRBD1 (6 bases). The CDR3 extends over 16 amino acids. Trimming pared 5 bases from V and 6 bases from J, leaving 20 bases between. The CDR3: CASSTGTRGQPNEQFF. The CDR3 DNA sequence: TGTGCCAGCAGTACCGGGACACGGGGACAACCCAATGAGCAGTTCTTC.

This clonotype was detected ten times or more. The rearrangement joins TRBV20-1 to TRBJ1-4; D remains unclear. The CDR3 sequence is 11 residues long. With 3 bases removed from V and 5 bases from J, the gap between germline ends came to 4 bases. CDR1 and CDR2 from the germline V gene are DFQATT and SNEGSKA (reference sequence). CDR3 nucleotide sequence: TGCAGTGCTAGTCTAAATGAAAAACTGTTTTTT. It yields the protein CSASLNEKLFF.

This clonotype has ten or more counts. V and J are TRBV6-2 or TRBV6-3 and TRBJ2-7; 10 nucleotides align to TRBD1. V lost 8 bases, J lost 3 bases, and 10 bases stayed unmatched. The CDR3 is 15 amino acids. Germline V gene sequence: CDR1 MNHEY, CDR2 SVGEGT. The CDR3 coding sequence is TGTGCCAGCGGTCAACCGGGACAGGGGTACTACGAGCAGTACTTC. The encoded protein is CASGQPGQGYYEQYF.

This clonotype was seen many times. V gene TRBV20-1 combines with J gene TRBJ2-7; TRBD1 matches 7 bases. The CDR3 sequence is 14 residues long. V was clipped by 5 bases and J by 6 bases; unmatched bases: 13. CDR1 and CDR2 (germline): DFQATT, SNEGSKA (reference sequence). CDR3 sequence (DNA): TGCAGTGCTCGCTATACAGGGGCCCGCTCCGAGCAGTACTTC. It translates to CSARYTGARSEQYF.

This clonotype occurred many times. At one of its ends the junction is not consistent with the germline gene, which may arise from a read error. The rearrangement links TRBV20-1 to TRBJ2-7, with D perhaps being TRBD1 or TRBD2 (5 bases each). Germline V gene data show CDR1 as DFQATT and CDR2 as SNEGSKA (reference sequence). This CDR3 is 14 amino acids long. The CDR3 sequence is CSARDPGASDEQYF. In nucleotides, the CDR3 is TGCAGTGCTAGAGATCCCGGGGCCTCCGACGAGCAGTACTTC.

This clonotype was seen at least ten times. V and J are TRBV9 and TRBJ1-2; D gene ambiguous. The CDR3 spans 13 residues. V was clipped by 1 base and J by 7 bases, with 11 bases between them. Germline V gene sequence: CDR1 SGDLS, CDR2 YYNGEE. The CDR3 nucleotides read TGTGCCAGCAGCGTAACGGCAGCTTCTGGCTACACCTTC. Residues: CASSVTAASGYTF.

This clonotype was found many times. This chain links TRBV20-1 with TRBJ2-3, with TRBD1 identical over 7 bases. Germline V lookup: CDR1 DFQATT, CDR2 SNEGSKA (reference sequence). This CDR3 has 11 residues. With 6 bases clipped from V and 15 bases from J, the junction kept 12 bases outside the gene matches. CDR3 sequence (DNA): TGCAGTGCCCGGGACAGAAGCCATCCTTATTTT. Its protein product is CSARDRSHPYF.

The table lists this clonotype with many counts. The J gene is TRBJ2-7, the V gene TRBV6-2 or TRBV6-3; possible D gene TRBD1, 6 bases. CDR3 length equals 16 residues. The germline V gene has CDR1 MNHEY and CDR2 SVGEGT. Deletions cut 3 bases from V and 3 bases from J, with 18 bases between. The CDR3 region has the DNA TGTGCCAGCAGTTATCTCGAGGTACAGGGTAGCTACGAGCAGTACTTC. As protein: CASSYLEVQGSYEQYF.